Included here is one T cell receptor beta chain sequence, with context. The antigen is unknown. CDR1 is MNHEY, CDR2 SVGAGI, per germline. This CDR3 is 14 amino acids long. Multiplex touch-down PCR amplified TRB using TRB-A and TRB-B pools in one tube. TCRdb reprocessed the multiplex PCR reads, with one entry per CDR3 protein and no DNA. Recorded for this sample: around 570 distinct CDR3 sequences. Each sample's input was approximately 270 ng genomic DNA, 30,000 to 45,000 genome equivalents. These data are taken from a study of T cell clusters in autoimmune cytopenias. Turning to the study itself: A median of approximately 50,000 TRB reads per sample yielded a median around 2,500 distinct clonotypes. General study findings and limits: Primary autoimmune cytopenia patients appeared to lack physiological T cell clusters present in healthy donors. Exclusive TRB clusters were almost three-fold more numerous in healthy donors than in active autoimmune hepatitis. TRB repertoire shifts in secondary cytopenia and chronic lymphocytic leukemia mostly reflected lymphoma, not autoimmunity.

The gene calls are TRBV6-5 and TRBJ1-1; TCRdb's D gene call, TRBD1, goes unchecked for lack of DNA. The clonotype comes from a human donor with an autoimmune cytopenia or autoimmune hepatitis (not recorded which). The sequencing sample was made of peripheral blood. CDR3 loop: CATKTGATNTEAFF.